This TCR beta chain was identified during a study of shared clonotypes between healthy human individuals. Study-level results: Enrolling few donors narrowed the genetic and exposure-history diversity that was represented. Only blood samples were collected, and tissue repertoires likely differ. Compared with clonotypes that all four donors shared, non-shared clonotypes had lower generation probabilities.

Terminally differentiated effector memory CD45RA+ cells were left out of the naive CD8 fraction, which was CD45RO-negative and positively selected for CCR7. Recent acute infections and vaccinations were absent in the healthy HIV-negative adult donors. Some clones are missing from TCRdb's copy, which holds only in-frame ones; the method was immunoSEQ multiplex PCR. The repertoire holds about 2,100,000 clones, with 85% to 95% as singletons. V was trimmed by 3 bases and J by 0 bases, leaving 6 bases between them. The CDR3 length is 14 residues. Germline V gene sequence: CDR1 SGDLS, CDR2 YYNGEE. Comment on this clone: The antigen is undetermined.

Sequencing was carried out using naive CD8+ T cells from PBMCs. This receptor was taken from a man younger than 35 in good health. Some clones in this sample may be carry-over from other donors' samples. This chain connects TRBV9 to TRBJ2-2, with D hard to call. The CDR3 loop reads CASSAYTNTGELFF. The DNA of the CDR3 is TGTGCCAGCAGCGCTTACACGAACACCGGGGAGCTGTTTTTT.